The next 5 T cell receptor beta chains were all read from a single sample in a study of T cell responses to AZD1222 COVID-19 vaccine. Clones were read by immunoSEQ multiplex PCR, and TCRdb kept only the in-frame ones, dropping some. The profile covers some 60,000 clones, with around 80% appearing a single time and roughly 3.5% taken by the ten largest. The source material was peripheral blood, sampled 28 days after the second AZD1222 dose. The receptors come from an adult who received the AZD1222 COVID-19 vaccine.

CDR3 nucleotides: TGTGCCAGCAGCTTGGGGACGGACACTGAAGCTTTCTTT. Protein: CASSLGTDTEAFF. The chain combines TRBV7-2 with TRBJ1-1; TRBD1 is a possible D gene (5 bases). Germline CDR1 SGHTA, CDR2 FQGNSA. CDR3 size: 13 residues. Deletions cut 3 bases from V and 3 bases from J, with 8 bases between.

The rearrangement uses TRBV3-1 (or the pseudogene TRBV3-2) and TRBJ1-2; D is undetermined. V was trimmed by 4 bases and J by 2 bases, leaving 11 bases between them. The length of the CDR3 is 14 residues. The germline CDR1 and CDR2 sequences are LGHDT and YNNKEL (reference sequence). CDR3 residues: CASSPPGANYGYTF. The CDR3 DNA is TGTGCCAGCAGCCCCCCAGGTGCAAACTATGGCTACACCTTC.

This chain links TRBV6-5 with TRBJ1-1; D may be TRBD1 (5 bases). Trimming left V 5 bases short and J 1 base short, with 14 bases between. CDR3 length equals 15 residues. CDR1 is MNHEY and CDR2 is SVGAGI in the germline V gene. Here the CDR3 reads CASSTSGSRNTEAFF. The CDR3 DNA reads TGTGCCAGCAGTACCTCAGGGTCTAGGAACACTGAAGCTTTCTTT.

By sample share, this clone is medium-sized. The chain combines TRBV28 with TRBJ1-3; tentative D call: TRBD1 (6 bases). The germline gives CDR1 MDHEN, CDR2 SYDVKM. The CDR3 length is 13 residues. V shed 2 bases and J shed 4 bases, with 6 bases lying between them. CDR3 bases: TGTGCCAGCAGTTTAGGGGGCGGAAACACCATATATTTT. Its translation: CASSLGGGNTIYF.

This chain links TRBV7-8 with TRBJ2-6; D is perhaps TRBD2 (5 bases). Germline CDR1 SGHVS, CDR2 FQNEAQ. The CDR3 is 18 residues long. Trimming removed 1 base at V and 0 bases at J, with 13 bases between. The CDR3 nucleotides read TGTGCCAGCAGCTTAGTCGGGCTGGACTTCTCTGGGGCCAACGTCCTGACTTTC. Translation: CASSLVGLDFSGANVLTF.